Each of the 4 T cell receptor beta chains below was sequenced from the same sample in a study of identical twins. TCRdb reanalysed the 5' RACE reads using MiXCR and keeps one entry per CDR3 protein. The data show 500,000 to 600,000 distinct CDR3 sequences, 20% to 25% seen once. The same sample was also used in a study of T cells expressing NK-cell markers.

Sequencing was carried out using CD4+ T cells sorted from blood. The source is a woman between 18 and 29 years old in good health.

The J gene is TRBJ2-1, the V gene TRBV10-3, with a possible D match to TRBD2 (5 bases). CDR3 length equals 11 residues. Germline loops: CDR1 ENHRY, CDR2 SYGVKD. The germline V and J ends were trimmed by 10 bases and 4 bases, with 8 bases remaining between them. The CDR3, as DNA: TGTGCCAGCGGGCTGTACAATGAGCAGTTCTTC. It is translated as CASGLYNEQFF.

The chain uses TRBV20-1 and TRBJ1-1; D is unresolved. This CDR3 has 14 amino acids. Looked up from germline, CDR1 is DFQATT and CDR2 is SNEGSKA (reference sequence). The ends were cut back, 1 base at V and 1 base at J, with 10 bases in the middle. The CDR3 reads CSARGPTRNTEAFF. The CDR3 DNA sequence: TGCAGTGCTAGAGGGCCTACAAGGAACACTGAAGCTTTCTTT.

As DNA, the CDR3 is TGTGCCAGCGTCATGTGGTTCTTC. It specifies CASVMWFF. The chain recombines TRBV2 with TRBJ2-1; no firm D call. This CDR3 comprises 8 residues. V lost 8 bases, J lost 15 bases, and 8 bases lay in between. The germline V gene encodes CDR1 SNHLY and CDR2 FYNNEI.

This clonotype has ten or more counts. V usage is TRBV12-3 or TRBV12-4 and J usage is TRBJ2-1; the match to TRBD2 covers 11 bases. V lost 6 bases to trimming and J lost 4 bases; unmatched junction nucleotides: 2. CDR3 length: 14 residues. CDR3 sequence (DNA): TGTGCCAGCAGACCTAGCGGGAGGTACAATGAGCAGTTCTTC. As protein: CASRPSGRYNEQFF.